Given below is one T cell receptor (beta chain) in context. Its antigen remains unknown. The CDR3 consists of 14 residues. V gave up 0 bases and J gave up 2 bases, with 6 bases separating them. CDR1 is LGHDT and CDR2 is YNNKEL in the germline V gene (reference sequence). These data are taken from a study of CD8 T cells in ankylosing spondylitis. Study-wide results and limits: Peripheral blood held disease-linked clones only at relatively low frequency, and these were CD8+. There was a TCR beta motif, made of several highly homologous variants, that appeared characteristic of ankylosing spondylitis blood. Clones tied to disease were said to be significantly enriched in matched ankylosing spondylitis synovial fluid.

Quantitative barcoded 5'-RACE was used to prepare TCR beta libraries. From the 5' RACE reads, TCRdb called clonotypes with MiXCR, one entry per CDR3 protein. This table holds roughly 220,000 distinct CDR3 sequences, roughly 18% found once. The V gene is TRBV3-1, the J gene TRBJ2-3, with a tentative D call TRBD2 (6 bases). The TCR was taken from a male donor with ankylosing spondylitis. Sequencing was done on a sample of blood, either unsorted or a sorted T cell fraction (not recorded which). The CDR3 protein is CASSQERDTDTQYF. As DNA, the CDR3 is TGTGCCAGCAGCCAAGAGCGGGACACAGATACGCAGTATTTT.